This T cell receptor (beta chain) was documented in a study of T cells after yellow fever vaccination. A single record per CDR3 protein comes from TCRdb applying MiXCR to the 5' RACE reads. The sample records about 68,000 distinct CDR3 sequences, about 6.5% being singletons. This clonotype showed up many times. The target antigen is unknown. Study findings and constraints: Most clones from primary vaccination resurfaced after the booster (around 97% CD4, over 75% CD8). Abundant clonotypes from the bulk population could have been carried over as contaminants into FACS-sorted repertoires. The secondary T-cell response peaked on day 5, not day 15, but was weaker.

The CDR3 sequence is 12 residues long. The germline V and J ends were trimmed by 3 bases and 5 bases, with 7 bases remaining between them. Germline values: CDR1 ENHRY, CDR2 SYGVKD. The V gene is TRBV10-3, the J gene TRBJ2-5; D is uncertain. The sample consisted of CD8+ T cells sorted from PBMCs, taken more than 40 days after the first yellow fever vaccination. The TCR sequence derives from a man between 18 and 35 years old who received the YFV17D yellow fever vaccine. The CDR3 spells CAISDSPETQYF. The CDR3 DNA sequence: TGTGCCATCAGTGATAGCCCGGAGACCCAGTACTTC.